This T cell receptor (beta chain) was recorded in a study of response to subunit inactivated influenza vaccine (dated by TCRdb to 2016 to 2019). Study-wide context: Deep quantitative profiling of the T cell receptor repertoire was used in the study to follow responses to a trivalent subunit inactivated influenza vaccine.

What the study reported, not specific to this receptor: The authors proposed that each seasonal influenza vaccination may bring in only a limited number of new T cells.

Details on this clonotype: The antigen it binds to is not known. The sample holds no much larger clone one base away, and base qualities are not on file.

CDR1 MDHEN and CDR2 SYDVKM were looked up in the germline V gene. The CDR3 sequence holds 13 residues, the cysteine and phenylalanine included. Just CDR3 DNA is preserved here, 39 bases in frame from base 1. V sheds 8 bases and J sheds 7 bases, leaving 18 bases between their ends. Library method: RT-PCR. The instrument was an Illumina HiSeq 2500. TCRdb took the public reads, trimmed them with fastp at Q25, ran MiXCR for clone calling and kept in-frame beta chains. Every distinct CDR3 protein forms one entry, paired with its most common genes and DNA. The sample table holds some 520,000 distinct CDR3 sequences, of which approximately 15% were seen once. The top ten hold 3% of the sample.

This clonotype originated in a man between 50 and 69 years old who received an inactivated influenza vaccine. Donor details come from another sample of the same person, matched by shared clones. The chain joins TRBV28 to TRBJ2-7; matching of 5 bases hints at TRBD2 as the D gene. The sample here was CD4+ T cells sorted from PBMCs, taken about 23 months after vaccination. The nucleotide sequence reads as follows: TGTGCCAGCGGGCTAGCTTCGGTGCGGGAGCAGTACTTC. This sequence encodes CASGLASVREQYF.